Listed below are T cell receptor beta chains from one sample, sequenced in a study of T-cell memory formation after mild COVID-19. TCRdb re-called the 5' RACE reads through MiXCR, storing one row per CDR3 protein. The sample holds a few hundred thousand distinct CDR3 sequences, approximately 22% seen once. Material: PBMCs or a T cell subset sorted from them (not recorded which). The receptors shown here come from a man between 18 and 29 years old who had mild COVID-19 (a few samples of this study predate the infection). Cell type and time point are not known. Each CDR3 is given with its conserved first and last residue. The D gene is left open where the match is weak. Where a row states a size, it is once, few, many or the class of an expanded clone; other rows omit it.

abundance	v_gene	d_gene	j_gene	CDR3nt	CDR3aa
.	TRBV6-5	TRBD2	TRBJ2-3	TGTGCCAGCAGTTCCCCGACTAGCGGGGTAATAGATACGCAGTATTTT	CASSSPTSGVIDTQYF
.	TRBV18	.	TRBJ1-1	TGTGCCAGCTCACCACCAGGGGAGCCTCGGGAAGCTTTCTTT	CASSPPGEPREAFF
few	TRBV15	TRBD2	TRBJ2-1	TGTGCCACCAGCAGAGATGGACTAGCGGGGGTGACTCGGGACAATGAGCAGTTCTTC	CATSRDGLAGVTRDNEQFF
.	TRBV15	.	TRBJ1-3	TGTGCCACCAGCACCGATAGGGTCTCTGGAAACACCATATATTTT	CATSTDRVSGNTIYF
.	TRBV9	.	TRBJ1-2	TGTGCCAGCAGCGTAGAGGTCAGGGGAGACTATGGCTACACCTTC	CASSVEVRGDYGYTF
few	TRBV5-1	TRBD1	TRBJ1-6	TGCGCCAGCAGCTCGGGACAGGAGAATTCACCCCTCCACTTT	CASSSGQENSPLHF
.	TRBV12-3/TRBV12-4	.	TRBJ2-2	TGTGCCAGCAGACTAGCACCCAAGATCGGGGAGCTGTTTTTT	CASRLAPKIGELFF
.	TRBV12-3/TRBV12-4	.	TRBJ1-1	TGTGCCAGCAGTTTAGCGATATCGAAAGGGGACCCTGAAGCTTTCTTT	CASSLAISKGDPEAFF
few	TRBV12-3/TRBV12-4	.	TRBJ1-5	TGTGCCAGCACTGACTCGACGGGAAATCAGCCCCAGCATTTT	CASTDSTGNQPQHF
once	TRBV9	.	TRBJ1-3	TGTGCCAGCAGCGTAGCTGGCACGAGCTCTGGAAACACCATATATTTT	CASSVAGTSSGNTIYF
few	TRBV7-2	.	TRBJ2-2	TGTGCCAGCAGCTTAGCTCCGAACACCGGGGAGCTGTTTTTT	CASSLAPNTGELFF
few	TRBV20-1	.	TRBJ2-1	TGCAGTGCCGCGCCTTACGGTGAGCAGTTCTTC	CSAAPYGEQFF
.	TRBV12-3/TRBV12-4	.	TRBJ1-1	TGTGCCAGCAGTTTCTTCCGGGAAGCTTTCTTT	CASSFFREAFF
few	TRBV20-1	.	TRBJ1-5	TGCAGTGCTAGTCGTGGGGGTCCCCCAAGGGCCCTCTATAGCAATCAGCCCCAGCATTTT	CSASRGGPPRALYSNQPQHF
.	TRBV6-5	.	TRBJ2-4	TGTGCCAGCAGTTACTCAGGGTCCAAGGGGGACATTCAGTACTTC	CASSYSGSKGDIQYF